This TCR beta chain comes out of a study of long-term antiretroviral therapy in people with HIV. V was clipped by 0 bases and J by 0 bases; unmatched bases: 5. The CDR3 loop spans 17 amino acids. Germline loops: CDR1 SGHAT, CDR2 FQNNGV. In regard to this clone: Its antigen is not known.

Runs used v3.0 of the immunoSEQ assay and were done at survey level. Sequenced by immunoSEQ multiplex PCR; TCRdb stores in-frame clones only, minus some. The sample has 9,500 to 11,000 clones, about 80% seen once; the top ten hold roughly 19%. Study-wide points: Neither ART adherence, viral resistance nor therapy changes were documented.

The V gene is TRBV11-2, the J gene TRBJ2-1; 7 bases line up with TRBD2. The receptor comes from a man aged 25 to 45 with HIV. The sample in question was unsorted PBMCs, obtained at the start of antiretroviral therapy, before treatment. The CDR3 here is CASSLDTGGSSYNEQFF. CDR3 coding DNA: TGTGCCAGCAGCTTAGATACCGGGGGGAGCTCCTACAATGAGCAGTTCTTC.